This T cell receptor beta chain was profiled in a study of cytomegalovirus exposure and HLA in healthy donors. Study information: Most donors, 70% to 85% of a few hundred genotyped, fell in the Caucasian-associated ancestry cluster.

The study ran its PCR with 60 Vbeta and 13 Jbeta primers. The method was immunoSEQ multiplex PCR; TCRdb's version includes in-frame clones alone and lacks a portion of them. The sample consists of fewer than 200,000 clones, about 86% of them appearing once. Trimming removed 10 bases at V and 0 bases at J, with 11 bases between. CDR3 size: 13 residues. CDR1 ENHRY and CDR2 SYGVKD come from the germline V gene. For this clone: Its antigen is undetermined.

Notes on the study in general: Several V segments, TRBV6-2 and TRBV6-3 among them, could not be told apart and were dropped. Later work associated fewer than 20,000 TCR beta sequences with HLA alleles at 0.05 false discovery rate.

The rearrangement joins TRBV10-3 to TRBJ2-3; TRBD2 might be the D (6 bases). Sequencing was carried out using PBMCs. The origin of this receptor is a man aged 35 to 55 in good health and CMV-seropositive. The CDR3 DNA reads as TGTGCCACCCGGGACTCAAGCACAGATACGCAGTATTTT. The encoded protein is CATRDSSTDTQYF.